This T cell receptor beta chain emerged from a study of blood T cells in healthy people across ages. Per the germline V gene, CDR1 is KGHDR and CDR2 is SFDVKD. The CDR3 is made up of 13 amino acids. Trimming shortened V by 3 bases and J by 5 bases, and 7 bases separated the two germline ends. The second PCR ran roughly 6 to 11 cycles with a sample-barcoded 5' primer and J-beta primers. Via MiXCR, TCRdb re-called the 5' RACE reads, giving one row per CDR3 protein. Found here are fewer than 650,000 distinct CDR3 sequences, about a quarter of them singletons; the top ten hold 3% to 4%. The same data also went into a second study, on T cells of mothers and their children. That publication notes: Every mother produced more than 10 million TCR beta CDR3 reads, whereas every child provided some 3 million.

Sequencing was carried out using blood. The chain employs TRBV24-1 and TRBJ2-1; D might be TRBD2 (5 bases). The receptor was derived from a boy aged 2 to 9 in good health. DNA for the CDR3: TGTGCCACCAGTGATGCGGGTAACAATGAGCAGTTCTTC. Translating it yields CATSDAGNNEQFF.